These 17 T cell receptor beta chains were sequenced from one sample in a study of T cells in Graves' hyperthyroidism and ophthalmopathy (dated by TCRdb to the late 2010s). Receptor amplification or capture employed multiplex PCR. Sequencing took place on an Illumina HiSeq 2000. The TCR beta CDR3 regions were amplified from the RNA transcripts. The first round of RT-PCR for the TCR CDR3 was performed with the HTBI primer set and the Qiagen OneStep RT-PCR kit. Using fastp at Q25 and MiXCR, TCRdb reprocessed the public reads and kept productive beta chains. Every distinct CDR3 protein forms one entry, paired with its most common genes and DNA. The sample yields roughly 840,000 distinct CDR3 sequences; over 35% were counted once. The top ten clonotypes cover 8% to 9% of the sample. Sequencing was carried out using blood. Receptors were obtained from a man aged 18 to 29 with Graves' hyperthyroidism.

This clonotype came up many times. V is TRBV10-3 and J is TRBJ1-5; D may be TRBD1 (6 bases). This CDR3 is 12 amino acids long. The V gene lost 8 bases and the J gene lost 4 bases, with 9 bases spanning the gap. Germline values: CDR1 ENHRY, CDR2 SYGVKD. The CDR3 DNA is TGTGCCATCCGGGACACGAATCAGCCCCAGCATTTT. Translation: CAIRDTNQPQHF.

The table lists this clonotype with many counts. V usage is TRBV19 and J usage is TRBJ2-5; 8 positions match TRBD1. The CDR3 is made up of 15 amino acids. CDR1 and CDR2 from the germline V gene are LNHDA and SQIVND (reference sequence). V lost 4 bases and J lost 5; bases outside the gene matches: 9. CDR3 loop: CASSTGQAKGETQYF. The CDR3 DNA reads as TGTGCCAGTAGTACGGGACAGGCGAAGGGGGAGACCCAGTACTTC.

Points on this clonotype: A junction end diverges from the germline sequence, so it may reflect a read error. J is TRBJ1-6 and V is TRBV11-2; D might be TRBD1 (5 bases). From germline, CDR1 is SGHAT and CDR2 FQNNGV. This CDR3 is built from 17 residues. DNA for the CDR3: TGCGCCAGCAGCCAAGATGGGGCGAGCTCCTATAATTCACCCCTCCACTTT. Its translation is CASSQDGASSYNSPLHF.

The chain is built from TRBV12-5 and TRBJ2-2, with TRBD2 as a possible D gene (6 bases). CDR3 size: 15 residues. Germline CDR1 and CDR2: LGHNT and FRNRAP. Trimming removed 5 bases at V and 5 bases at J, with 15 bases between. The CDR3 loop is CASGLGGRVTGELFF. CDR3 sequence (DNA): TGTGCTAGTGGTCTGGGGGGTAGGGTGACCGGGGAGCTGTTTTTT.

Concerning this clonotype: Mismatch with germline at one junction end may stem from a read error. The V gene is TRBV7-9, the J gene TRBJ1-3, with no clear D. The CDR3 is 13 residues long. The germline V gene encodes CDR1 SEHNR and CDR2 FQNEAQ (reference sequence). The CDR3 spells CASSLSVDSPTHF. The CDR3 DNA reads as TGTGCCAGCAGCTTGTCGGTGGATTCTCCGACTCATTTT.

This clonotype was counted at least ten times. The chain has TRBV7-9 and TRBJ1-5; D remains unclear. V lost 5 bases and J lost 5, with 10 bases in between. The CDR3 extends over 13 amino acids. Germline assignment: CDR1 SEHNR and CDR2 FQNEAQ (reference sequence). CDR3 coding DNA: TGTGCCAGCAGCCCAGACCGGTATCAGCCCCAGCATTTT. Protein sequence: CASSPDRYQPQHF.

This clonotype has ten or more counts. The rearrangement links TRBV2 to TRBJ2-5; no clear D. CDR3 length: 12 amino acids. V gave up 7 bases and J gave up 4 bases, with 10 bases separating them. Germline CDR1 is SNHLY and CDR2 is FYNNEI. The CDR3 here is CASTVGRETQYF. Written as DNA, the CDR3 is TGTGCCAGCACCGTGGGAAGAGAGACCCAGTACTTC.

The J gene is TRBJ1-5, the V gene TRBV10-3; 9 bases fit TRBD1. V was pared by 11 bases and J by 3 bases, with 8 bases of the junction left unmatched. There are 14 residues in the CDR3. From germline, CDR1 is ENHRY and CDR2 SYGVKD. The DNA for the CDR3 is TGTGCCTCCGGACAGGGGCACACCAATCAGCCCCAGCATTTT. This encodes CASGQGHTNQPQHF.

This clonotype was counted a single time. A read error is possible here, since a much larger clone lies one base away. Likely a read error: the CDR3 ends without its conserved phenylalanine or tryptophan. The rearrangement uses TRBV29-1 and TRBJ1-2; tentatively, D is TRBD1 (6 bases). V was clipped by 6 bases and J by 3 bases, with 17 bases between them. The CDR3 totals 14 residues. From germline, CDR1 is SQVTM and CDR2 ANQGSEA. The CDR3 region is CSVPPGGSDYGYTL. DNA of the CDR3: TGCAGCGTCCCCCCTGGGGGCAGTGACTATGGCTACACCCTC.

This clonotype appeared many times. This chain joins TRBV2 and TRBJ1-1; D perhaps matches TRBD1 (5 bases). The ends were cut back, 3 bases at V and 4 bases at J, with 9 bases in the middle. CDR3 length equals 13 residues. Germline V lookup: CDR1 SNHLY, CDR2 FYNNEI. The chain's CDR3 is CASSDERGTEAFF. As DNA, the CDR3 is TGTGCCAGCAGTGACGAAAGGGGCACTGAAGCTTTCTTT.

The chain is built from TRBV15 and TRBJ2-2; TRBD1 matches at 9 bases. Germline values: CDR1 LNHNV, CDR2 YYDKDF (reference sequence). This CDR3 is built from 16 residues. After removal of 5 bases from V and 6 bases from J, the junction contained 10 bases not matched to a gene. The CDR3 here is CATSRLPGQGSGELFF. The CDR3 region has the DNA TGTGCCACCAGCCGTTTACCGGGACAGGGTTCCGGGGAGCTGTTTTTT.

The chain recombines TRBV29-1 with TRBJ2-5; TRBD2 might be the D (6 bases). This CDR3 comprises 13 residues. Germline V lookup: CDR1 SQVTM, CDR2 ANQGSEA. Trimming shortened V by 6 bases and J by 5 bases, and 16 bases separated the two germline ends. The CDR3 DNA reads TGCAGCGTGAGGGTCGGGAGTCAGGAGACCCAGTACTTC. This encodes CSVRVGSQETQYF.

This clonotype has only a few counts. The J gene is TRBJ1-4, the V gene TRBV9, with 7 bases that match TRBD1. The CDR3 runs to 13 residues. V trimming: 6 bases; J trimming: 8 bases; junction bases outside the gene matches: 7. Germline CDR1 and CDR2: SGDLS and YYNGEE. CDR3 amino acids: CASKGNRGEKLFF. The DNA of the CDR3 is TGTGCCAGCAAGGGGAACAGGGGAGAAAAACTGTTTTTT.

A word on this clonotype: The germline gene is not matched at one end of the junction; a read error may be the cause. This sequence joins TRBV11-2 and TRBJ2-7; 7 positions match TRBD1. The CDR3 is 15 amino acids. In germline, CDR1 is SGHAT, CDR2 FQNNGV. The CDR3 DNA reads TGTGCCAGCAGCTCCATCACGGACAGGTTCGTGGGGAAGAACTTC. Translated: CASSSITDRFVGKNF.

This clonotype was detected ten times or more. A much larger clone differs by one base, so this may be a read error. This sequence joins TRBV6-5 and TRBJ1-1; D remains ambiguous. Germline CDR1 reads MNHEY; CDR2 reads SVGAGI. V gave up 5 bases and J gave up 1 base, with 8 bases separating them. The CDR3 extends over 13 amino acids. CDR3 DNA sequence: TGTGCCAGCAGTGAAGTAGGGAACACTGAAGCTTTCTTT. Encoded protein: CASSEVGNTEAFF.

This clonotype has only a few counts. The chain has TRBV4-3 and TRBJ2-7; D may correspond to TRBD1 or TRBD2 (5 bases each). This CDR3 spans 14 amino acids. The V and J ends lost 2 bases and 8 bases respectively, with 16 bases between them. Germline assignment: CDR1 LGHNA and CDR2 YSLEER. CDR3 residues: CASSQPGRIVQQYF. Written as DNA, the CDR3 is TGCGCCAGCAGCCAACCGGGACGGATCGTCCAGCAGTACTTC.

This clonotype was seen a single time. The gene calls are TRBV2 and TRBJ2-5; 14 nucleotides match TRBD2. The junction had 8 bases not matched to a gene; V was cut back by 7 bases and J by 4 bases. The germline V gene encodes CDR1 SNHLY and CDR2 FYNNEI. The CDR3 runs to 16 residues. For the CDR3, the DNA is TGTGCCAGCACGTCGACTAGCGGGAGGGGGCGAGAGACCCAGTACTTC. Translation gives CASTSTSGRGRETQYF.